The entry that follows covers one T cell receptor (beta chain) sequence. The CDR3 consists of 14 residues. V dropped 3 bases and J dropped 3 bases, with 11 bases sitting between them. Looked up from germline, CDR1 is SGHAT and CDR2 is FQNNGV. The data derive from a study of shared clonotypes between healthy human individuals. CD4+ cells underwent separation, giving CD45RA+ naive and CD45RA-negative memory subsets. Authors' methods: Junction-only immunoSEQ sequences carried no quality scores, so filtering differed. Some clones are missing from TCRdb's copy, which holds only in-frame ones; the method was immunoSEQ multiplex PCR. V and J calls plus clone size are reproduced from that table; the DNA served to infer D and trimming. Here the sample spans some 2.3 million clones, 85% to 95% being singletons.

The sample consisted of naive CD4+ T cells from PBMCs. This sample's subset: CD45RA+ positively selected. This sequence joins TRBV11-2 and TRBJ1-1, with D perhaps TRBD1 (6 bases). The source of this sequence is a man younger than 30 in good health. Some clones in this sample may be carry-over from other donors' samples. This chain's CDR3 is CASSFSGADTEAFF. The CDR3 DNA sequence: TGTGCCAGCAGCTTCTCGGGGGCGGACACTGAAGCTTTCTTT.